This T cell receptor beta chain was captured by sequencing in a study of T cell responses to AZD1222 COVID-19 vaccine. Study overall: Pooled samples include second doses given at about 4 or 12 weeks. Study observations and caveats: Donors were chiefly white British, with a greater number of females, and clonal diversity was perhaps underestimated.

Generated by immunoSEQ multiplex PCR, the TCRdb table keeps only in-frame clones and is missing some. This sample has some 200,000 clones, with roughly 93% found just once. V was cut by 2 bases and J by 4 bases, with 6 bases left in between. Germline CDR1 is WSHSY and CDR2 is SAAADI. This CDR3 is built from 13 residues. Details on this clone: Its antigen remains unidentified.

The chain employs TRBV10-2 and TRBJ1-5; D uncertain. The clonotype comes from an adult in good health. The sample was peripheral blood, taken on day 0 of AZD1222 vaccination. The CDR3 bases are TGCGCCAGCAGTGAGACGTTAAATCAGCCCCAGCATTTT. As protein: CASSETLNQPQHF.